This is a list of T cell receptor beta chains from one sample in a study of T cells in Graves' hyperthyroidism and ophthalmopathy. TCRdb ran MiXCR on the multiplex PCR reads and lists one entry per CDR3 protein. The sample records more than 300,000 distinct CDR3 sequences, about 15% being singletons. The material sequenced was blood. These receptors originate from a woman aged 30 to 39 with Graves' hyperthyroidism that later progressed to Graves' ophthalmopathy. CDR3s include the opening cysteine and the closing phenylalanine or tryptophan. Each record gives: J gene, clone size, V gene, D gene, CDR3 DNA, CDR3 protein. A D gene is named only where the DNA matches it firmly. Only part of the rows carry a size: once, few, many, or a class if the clone is expanded.

TRBJ2-6 few TRBV9 TRBD1 TGTGCCAGCAGCGTCACCAGTCCTAGGGAACCGGGACAGATAATATCTGGGGCCAACGTCCTGACTTTC CASSVTSPREPGQIISGANVLTF
TRBJ2-7 few TRBV29-1 NA TGCAGCGTTCTACAGGGGCCGAGGGACTTCTCCTACGAGCAGTACTTC CSVLQGPRDFSYEQYF
TRBJ1-1 many TRBV27 NA TGTGCCAGCAGTTTATACGGGGGGCGCACTGAAGCTTTCTTT CASSLYGGRTEAFF
TRBJ2-1 few TRBV4-1 NA TGCGCCAGCAGCCAAGTGGGTCGCAGGGTAGGGGATGAGCAGTTCTTC CASSQVGRRVGDEQFF
TRBJ2-7 few TRBV6-1 NA TGTGCCAGCTGGGGTATAGCGGAATTCTACGAGCAGTACTTC CASWGIAEFYEQYF
TRBJ1-6 many TRBV2 NA TGTGCCAGCAGTGAAGCCTATAATTCACCCCTCCACTTT CASSEAYNSPLHF
TRBJ1-5 NA TRBV4-1 TRBD1 TGCGCCAGCAGCGACAGGGCCCCTAGCAATCAGCCCCAGCATTTT CASSDRAPSNQPQHF
TRBJ2-7 few TRBV28 TRBD1 TGTGCCAGCACCTCCTCAGGGGGTTCCTACGAGCAGTACTTC CASTSSGGSYEQYF
TRBJ1-2 NA TRBV29-1 NA TGCAGCGTTGAGAATACAGAGACTTTCTATGGCTACACCTTC CSVENTETFYGYTF
TRBJ1-2 few TRBV7-8 NA TGTGCCAGCAGCTCGTCCACAGGGTATCACTATGGCTACACCTTC CASSSSTGYHYGYTF
TRBJ2-3 many TRBV7-2 TRBD2 TGTGCCAGCAGCGTTGGACTAGCGGGCGGCACAGATACGCAGTATTTT CASSVGLAGGTDTQYF
TRBJ1-1 many TRBV28 NA TGTGCCAGCAGTTCCCCCAACACCGGGGCTTTCTTT CASSSPNTGAFF
TRBJ2-3 NA TRBV5-6 NA TGTGCCAGCAGCCACAGGTATCCCCCAGATACGCAGTATTTT CASSHRYPPDTQYF
TRBJ2-1 NA TRBV6-5 TRBD2 TGTGCCAGCAGTTACTCCCAGACTAGCGGGAACTACAATGAGCAGTTCTTC CASSYSQTSGNYNEQFF
TRBJ2-1 many TRBV2 NA TGTGCCAGCAAGAATCGGGACTCCTACAATGAGCAGTTCTTC CASKNRDSYNEQFF
TRBJ2-7 many TRBV10-3 NA TGTGCCATCAGTGATATGGGTGACGAGCAGTACTTC CAISDMGDEQYF
TRBJ2-3 many TRBV2 NA TGTGCCACCGCGAAAACTGCTAGCACAGGTACGCAGTATTTT CATAKTASTGTQYF
TRBJ2-3 few TRBV15 NA TGTGCCACCAGCAGAGGAGGAAGCACAGATACGCAGTATTTT CATSRGGSTDTQYF
TRBJ2-1 NA TRBV3-1 NA TGTGCCAGCAGCCAAAGTCACAGGGACCATGAGCAGTTCTTC CASSQSHRDHEQFF
TRBJ2-1 NA TRBV12-3/TRBV12-4 TRBD2 TGTGCCAGCATCTTGGGGCTAGCGGCCTACAATGAGCAGTTCTTC CASILGLAAYNEQFF
TRBJ2-7 NA TRBV19 TRBD1 TGTGCCAGTAGTATAGCCTCGGACAGGGCCTCCTACGAGCAGTACTTC CASSIASDRASYEQYF
TRBJ2-3 NA TRBV12-3/TRBV12-4 NA TGTGCCAGCAGTTTAGATTTTAGCACAGATACGCAGTATTTT CASSLDFSTDTQYF
TRBJ2-7 many TRBV18 NA TGTGCCAGCTCATCGTACACGGAGGGGGACGAGCAGTACTTC CASSSYTEGDEQYF
TRBJ1-2 NA TRBV13 NA TGTGCCAGCAGCTTATCGGTTGGCGGCTACACCTTC CASSLSVGGYTF
TRBJ2-3 many TRBV18 NA TGTGCCAGCTCACCCCCCGGTGGGGGAGATACGCAGTATTTT CASSPPGGGDTQYF
TRBJ2-3 many TRBV12-5 NA TGTGCTAGTGGTTTGGCAGGGGGCACAGATACGCAGTATTTT CASGLAGGTDTQYF
TRBJ2-6 many TRBV7-9 TRBD2 TGTGCCAGCAGCCGTTTCGGGACTAGCGGACCTCATGGGGCCAACGTCCTGACTTTC CASSRFGTSGPHGANVLTF
TRBJ2-7 few TRBV7-9 NA TGTGCCAGCAGCCGCGGGGAACGGTTCTCCTACGAGCAGTACTTC CASSRGERFSYEQYF
TRBJ2-3 many TRBV7-9 NA TGTGCCAGCAGCTCTTCACTTGCTAATACGCAGTATTTT CASSSSLANTQYF
TRBJ1-4 many TRBV18 NA TGTGCCAGCTCACCACCTGATGCGGGATATAATGAAAAACTGTTTTTT CASSPPDAGYNEKLFF
TRBJ2-7 many TRBV28 TRBD2 TGTGCCAGCACCGAGAGACTAGCGGGAGGGAACGAGCAGTACTTC CASTERLAGGNEQYF
TRBJ2-7 few TRBV20-1 TRBD2 TGCAGTGCTCTAAATCTAATGACTAGCGGTGCCGGCGAGCAGTACTTC CSALNLMTSGAGEQYF
TRBJ1-3 once TRBV7-9 NA TGTGCCAGCAGCATACGAGTGTCTGGAAACACCATATATTTT CASSIRVSGNTIYF
TRBJ2-7 many TRBV20-1 TRBD2 TGCAGTGCTAGGCAGCGGGAGGTCGCCTCCGAGCAGTACTTC CSARQREVASEQYF
TRBJ1-3 NA TRBV5-1 TRBD1 TGCGCCAGCAGCCCGACAGGGCACTCTGGAAACACCATATATTTT CASSPTGHSGNTIYF
TRBJ1-1 many TRBV7-2 NA TGTGCCAGCAGCTTAAACTCGAACACTGAAGCTTTCTTT CASSLNSNTEAFF
TRBJ2-1 NA TRBV6-1 TRBD2 TGTGCCAGCAGTGACACGGGAGGTGGCTACAATGAGCAGTTCTTC CASSDTGGGYNEQFF
TRBJ2-5 many TRBV7-8 TRBD1 TGTGCCAGCAGCCCTTTCACAGGGGTGGGAGAGACCCAGTACTTC CASSPFTGVGETQYF
TRBJ2-6 few TRBV7-9 TRBD1 TGTGCCAGCAGCCCACGGGACAGCCTTGCTGGGGCCAACGTCCTGACTTTC CASSPRDSLAGANVLTF
TRBJ2-2 many TRBV5-1 NA TGCGCCAGCAGCCTGGAAGGGATCGGGGAGCTGTTTTTT CASSLEGIGELFF
TRBJ1-6 many TRBV20-1 NA TGCAGTGCTAGGCAACAGAGAACGGATAGTTCACCCCTCCACTTT CSARQQRTDSSPLHF
TRBJ1-1 few TRBV28 NA TGTGCCAGCACATCCTCAAGGGTCATGGACACTGAAGCTTTCTTT CASTSSRVMDTEAFF
TRBJ1-2 many TRBV27 TRBD1 TGTGCCAGCAGTGGAGGGACAGGGGGCAACTATGGCTACACCTTC CASSGGTGGNYGYTF
TRBJ2-7 NA TRBV28 NA TGTGCCAGCTCCCAGGGGGGCAACGAGCAGTACTTC CASSQGGNEQYF
TRBJ2-1 NA TRBV6-1 NA TGTGCCAGCACGCTTGTTACCTCTGGTGAGCAGTTCTTC CASTLVTSGEQFF
TRBJ2-7 NA TRBV11-1 TRBD1 TGTGCCAGCAGCCCCGCGGGACAGGGTTACGAGCAGTACTTC CASSPAGQGYEQYF
TRBJ2-7 NA TRBV11-2 NA TGTGCCAGCAGCTTAGCTTGGGGGGCGGGAGAGGCCTACGAGCAGTACTTC CASSLAWGAGEAYEQYF
TRBJ2-7 NA TRBV6-5 NA TGTGCCAGCAGTTACTCGGAGGATCTTCCCGGCGAGCAGTACTTC CASSYSEDLPGEQYF
TRBJ2-2 few TRBV29-1 NA TGCAGCGTTATCATTAAGACCGGGGAGCTGTTTTTT CSVIIKTGELFF
TRBJ2-1 NA TRBV30 NA TGTGCCTGGAGTGTAAGCCGGAACAATGAGCAGTTCTTC CAWSVSRNNEQFF
TRBJ1-2 many TRBV27 NA TGTGCCAGCAGCCCTGACGGGCAGGGTTATGGCTACACCTTC CASSPDGQGYGYTF
TRBJ1-1 many TRBV28 NA TGTGCCAGCAGTTTACCGATCGCACGACACACTGAAGCTTTCTTT CASSLPIARHTEAFF
TRBJ1-2 NA TRBV7-2 NA TGTGCCAGCAGCTCCTCCTTGGACAGCTATGGCTACACCTTC CASSSSLDSYGYTF
TRBJ2-3 many TRBV2 NA TGTGCCAGCAGCGCCGGGGGAGATACGCAGTATTTT CASSAGGDTQYF
TRBJ2-2 few TRBV7-9 NA TGTGCCAGCAGCTCGGGAGTATTTGCCGGGGAGCTGTTTTTT CASSSGVFAGELFF
TRBJ2-1 many TRBV7-9 NA TGTGCCAGCAGCTTCACCGGGACAACCAATGAGCAGTTCTTC CASSFTGTTNEQFF
TRBJ2-7 few TRBV20-1 NA TGCAGTGCATCTCACCCCTCCTTCGCGGGGCAGTACTTC CSASHPSFAGQYF
TRBJ2-7 few TRBV20-1 NA TGCAGTGCTAATCCTTCGACGTGGGGCTACGAGCAGTACTTC CSANPSTWGYEQYF
TRBJ2-7 many TRBV28 TRBD1 TGTGCCAGCAGTTTCTCTTTCCGGGACAGGAACTACGAGCAGTACTTC CASSFSFRDRNYEQYF
TRBJ2-5 NA TRBV2 TRBD1 TGTGCCAGCAGACAGGGGCCACAACAAGAGACCCAGTACTTC CASRQGPQQETQYF